In its sample, the clone carrying this TCR beta chain was seen once. No antigen is known for it. This sample was included in a study of cytomegalovirus exposure and HLA in healthy donors. Study conclusions and caveats: It is likely that the observed cluster of highly shared sequence variants was a sequencing artifact. Reported findings show TCR beta sequences accurately forecast HLA-A and HLA-B alleles in most subjects. A missense variant in DCLRE1C was later tied to TCR beta V- and J-gene trimming.

This CDR3 is built from 19 residues. Germline V gene sequence: CDR1 SGHRS, CDR2 YFSETQ. With V trimmed by 2 bases and J by 0 bases, 9 bases remained unmatched. PCR was performed using 60 Vbeta and 13 Jbeta primers. TCRdb's table, derived via immunoSEQ multiplex PCR, lists solely in-frame clones and lacks some. This repertoire shows around 100,000 clones, about three quarters found once; its top ten account for 4.4%. The sequence derives from a male donor in good health and CMV-seropositive. The chain is built from TRBV5-1 and TRBJ2-1, with 12 nucleotides matching TRBD2. Material for sequencing was PBMCs. The CDR3 DNA sequence: TGCGCCAGCAGCTTCAATCCGGGACTAGCGGGTACCTCCTACAATGAGCAGTTCTTC. Its protein is CASSFNPGLAGTSYNEQFF. Full variable domain (rest looked up from reference TRBV5-1 and TRBJ2-1): KAGVTQTPRYLIKTRGQQVTLSCSPISGHRSVSWYQQTPGQGLQFLFEYFSETQRNKGNFPGRFSGRQFSNSRSEMNVSTLELGDSALYLCASSFNPGLAGTSYNEQFFGPGTRLTVL.